The rows below give T cell receptor beta chains drawn from one sample of a study of blood T cell repertoires in COVID-19. Generated by immunoSEQ multiplex PCR, the TCRdb table keeps only in-frame clones and is missing some. The sample holds some 260,000 clones; roughly 90% are singletons and the top ten take approximately 9%. Sequenced input: PBMCs or T cells enriched from blood (not recorded which). The receptors here all came from a middle-aged man who had recovered from COVID-19. CDR3s include the opening cysteine and the closing phenylalanine or tryptophan. Each record gives: clone size, J gene, D gene, V gene, CDR3 protein, CDR3 DNA. D genes are given only for firm matches. Only part of the rows carry a size: once, few, many, or a class if the clone is expanded.

clone size: .; J gene: TRBJ2-5; D gene: .; V gene: TRBV9; CDR3 protein: CASSVGVGPGTQYF; CDR3 DNA: TGTGCCAGCAGCGTAGGGGTTGGGCCAGGGACCCAGTACTTC
clone size: .; J gene: TRBJ2-2; D gene: TRBD2; V gene: TRBV7-2; CDR3 protein: CASSFREGRPGELFF; CDR3 DNA: TGTGCCAGCAGCTTTCGGGAGGGACGTCCCGGGGAGCTGTTTTTT
clone size: .; J gene: TRBJ2-1; D gene: TRBD1; V gene: TRBV7-6; CDR3 protein: CASSPSGQGDPLTNEQFF; CDR3 DNA: TGTGCCAGCAGCCCCTCGGGACAGGGTGACCCACTCACCAATGAGCAGTTCTTC
clone size: .; J gene: TRBJ1-2; D gene: .; V gene: TRBV5-1; CDR3 protein: CASSLGSIGQTNYGYTF; CDR3 DNA: TGCGCCAGCAGCTTGGGTAGTATTGGACAGACAAACTATGGCTACACCTTC
clone size: .; J gene: TRBJ1-5; D gene: TRBD1; V gene: TRBV30; CDR3 protein: CAWSADRDSNQPQHF; CDR3 DNA: TGTGCCTGGAGTGCGGACAGGGATAGCAATCAGCCCCAGCATTTT
clone size: .; J gene: TRBJ1-6; D gene: .; V gene: TRBV14; CDR3 protein: CASSQWAGGAGNSPLHF; CDR3 DNA: TGTGCCAGCAGCCAATGGGCTGGGGGGGCAGGTAATTCACCCCTCCACTTT
clone size: .; J gene: TRBJ2-1; D gene: TRBD2; V gene: TRBV7-2; CDR3 protein: CASSLTLAGGDEQFF; CDR3 DNA: TGTGCCAGCAGCTTAACCCTAGCGGGGGGGGATGAGCAGTTCTTC
clone size: once; J gene: TRBJ2-3; D gene: TRBD1; V gene: TRBV4-3; CDR3 protein: CASSQGDRSTDTQYF; CDR3 DNA: TGCGCCAGCAGCCAAGGGGACAGGAGCACAGATACGCAGTATTTT
clone size: .; J gene: TRBJ2-7; D gene: .; V gene: TRBV27; CDR3 protein: CASSLESRPPYEQYF; CDR3 DNA: TGTGCCAGCAGTTTAGAATCCAGGCCACCCTACGAGCAGTACTTC
clone size: .; J gene: TRBJ1-1; D gene: .; V gene: TRBV9; CDR3 protein: CASSPSPGYAEAFF; CDR3 DNA: TGTGCCAGCAGCCCCAGCCCGGGGTACGCTGAAGCTTTCTTT
clone size: .; J gene: TRBJ2-7; D gene: TRBD1; V gene: TRBV28; CDR3 protein: CASSLSGTGEEQYF; CDR3 DNA: TGTGCCAGCAGTTTATCCGGGACAGGGGAAGAGCAGTACTTC
clone size: .; J gene: TRBJ1-4; D gene: TRBD1; V gene: TRBV27; CDR3 protein: CASSQTGQGFEKLFF; CDR3 DNA: TGTGCCAGCAGTCAAACAGGACAGGGTTTCGAAAAACTGTTTTTT
clone size: .; J gene: TRBJ2-5; D gene: .; V gene: TRBV15; CDR3 protein: CATSRDGEVQETQYF; CDR3 DNA: TGTGCCACCAGCAGAGATGGGGAGGTCCAAGAGACCCAGTACTTC
clone size: .; J gene: TRBJ2-1; D gene: TRBD2; V gene: TRBV18; CDR3 protein: CASSPSRAGGQNEQFF; CDR3 DNA: TGTGCCAGCTCACCCTCTAGAGCGGGGGGGCAAAATGAGCAGTTCTTC
clone size: .; J gene: TRBJ2-3; D gene: TRBD2; V gene: TRBV7-9; CDR3 protein: CASSSTSGRITDTQYF; CDR3 DNA: TGTGCCAGCAGCTCAACTAGCGGGAGGATCACAGATACGCAGTATTTT
clone size: .; J gene: TRBJ2-7; D gene: .; V gene: TRBV28; CDR3 protein: CASSLASAYEQYF; CDR3 DNA: TGTGCCAGCAGTTTAGCTAGCGCCTACGAGCAGTACTTC
clone size: .; J gene: TRBJ1-4; D gene: TRBD1; V gene: TRBV5-1; CDR3 protein: CASSLQGAASEKLFF; CDR3 DNA: TGCGCCAGCAGCTTACAGGGGGCGGCGAGTGAAAAACTGTTTTTT
clone size: .; J gene: TRBJ1-2; D gene: TRBD1; V gene: TRBV19; CDR3 protein: CASRRDRADYGYTF; CDR3 DNA: TGTGCCAGTAGACGTGACAGGGCTGACTATGGCTACACCTTC
clone size: .; J gene: TRBJ2-3; D gene: .; V gene: TRBV28; CDR3 protein: CASSSPIVQYF; CDR3 DNA: TGTGCCAGCAGTTCCCCCATAGTGCAGTATTTT
clone size: .; J gene: TRBJ2-7; D gene: TRBD2; V gene: TRBV28; CDR3 protein: CASSESGEAYEQYF; CDR3 DNA: TGTGCCAGCAGCGAGAGCGGGGAAGCCTACGAGCAGTACTTC
clone size: .; J gene: TRBJ2-7; D gene: .; V gene: TRBV7-2; CDR3 protein: CASSLAGDYEQYF; CDR3 DNA: TGTGCCAGCAGCTTAGCCGGGGATTACGAGCAGTACTTC
clone size: .; J gene: TRBJ1-3; D gene: TRBD1; V gene: TRBV3-1/TRBV3-2; CDR3 protein: CASSLHRGTLGNTIYF; CDR3 DNA: TGTGCCAGCAGCCTCCACAGGGGAACATTAGGAAACACCATATATTTT
clone size: .; J gene: TRBJ1-2; D gene: TRBD1; V gene: TRBV7-9; CDR3 protein: CASSLPGRQGKNYGYTF; CDR3 DNA: TGTGCCAGCAGCTTACCCGGGAGACAGGGAAAAAACTATGGCTACACCTTC
clone size: .; J gene: TRBJ2-7; D gene: TRBD2; V gene: TRBV10-2; CDR3 protein: CASSETPGTGTSVYEQYF; CDR3 DNA: TGCGCCAGCAGTGAGACCCCAGGGACCGGGACTAGCGTATACGAGCAGTACTTC
clone size: .; J gene: TRBJ2-5; D gene: TRBD1; V gene: TRBV7-3; CDR3 protein: CASSSGQAGRTQETQYF; CDR3 DNA: TGTGCCAGCAGCTCAGGACAGGCCGGCCGCACACAAGAGACCCAGTACTTC
clone size: .; J gene: TRBJ2-7; D gene: .; V gene: TRBV18; CDR3 protein: CASSPRLRGADEQYF; CDR3 DNA: TGTGCCAGCTCACCACGGCTCCGGGGGGCCGACGAGCAGTACTTC
clone size: once; J gene: TRBJ1-3; D gene: .; V gene: TRBV7-2; CDR3 protein: CASSFNSPGNTIYF; CDR3 DNA: TGTGCCAGCAGCTTTAATTCTCCTGGAAACACCATATATTTT
clone size: .; J gene: TRBJ1-2; D gene: .; V gene: TRBV7-9; CDR3 protein: CASSLGFPTGGYTF; CDR3 DNA: TGTGCCAGCAGCTTAGGGTTTCCGACTGGCGGCTACACCTTC
clone size: .; J gene: TRBJ2-7; D gene: .; V gene: TRBV7-2; CDR3 protein: CASSLSKSSYEQYF; CDR3 DNA: TGTGCCAGCAGCTTATCCAAGAGCTCCTACGAGCAGTACTTC
clone size: once; J gene: TRBJ1-2; D gene: TRBD1; V gene: TRBV6-5; CDR3 protein: CASTVDRGTGYTF; CDR3 DNA: TGTGCCAGCACCGTGGACAGGGGAACAGGCTACACCTTC
clone size: few; J gene: TRBJ2-1; D gene: TRBD1; V gene: TRBV30; CDR3 protein: CAWSLTGTGVRDEQFF; CDR3 DNA: TGTGCCTGGAGCTTAACCGGGACAGGGGTAAGAGATGAGCAGTTCTTC
clone size: .; J gene: TRBJ2-1; D gene: .; V gene: TRBV5-1; CDR3 protein: CASSPSEGGVYNEQFF; CDR3 DNA: TGCGCCAGCAGCCCCTCCGAGGGGGGGGTTTACAATGAGCAGTTCTTC
clone size: .; J gene: TRBJ1-2; D gene: TRBD1; V gene: TRBV5-1; CDR3 protein: CASSFGTGKNYGYTF; CDR3 DNA: TGCGCCAGCAGCTTCGGGACAGGAAAAAACTATGGCTACACCTTC
clone size: .; J gene: TRBJ2-3; D gene: TRBD1; V gene: TRBV30; CDR3 protein: CAWSVDRAGTDTQYF; CDR3 DNA: TGTGCCTGGAGTGTAGACAGGGCAGGCACAGATACGCAGTATTTT
clone size: .; J gene: TRBJ2-7; D gene: TRBD2; V gene: TRBV6-5; CDR3 protein: CASSWRAGISEQYF; CDR3 DNA: TGTGCCAGCAGTTGGAGAGCGGGAATCTCGGAGCAGTACTTC
clone size: .; J gene: TRBJ1-1; D gene: .; V gene: TRBV28; CDR3 protein: CASREGTPNTEAFF; CDR3 DNA: TGTGCCAGCAGGGAAGGGACACCGAACACTGAAGCTTTCTTT
clone size: few; J gene: TRBJ2-7; D gene: TRBD1; V gene: TRBV5-6; CDR3 protein: CASSGRDRVAYEQYF; CDR3 DNA: TGTGCCAGCAGCGGCCGGGACAGGGTCGCCTACGAGCAGTACTTC
clone size: .; J gene: TRBJ1-4; D gene: .; V gene: TRBV7-2; CDR3 protein: CASSLGAGRGDEKLFF; CDR3 DNA: TGTGCCAGCAGCTTAGGGGCAGGGCGGGGGGATGAAAAACTGTTTTTT
clone size: .; J gene: TRBJ1-1; D gene: TRBD1; V gene: TRBV25-1; CDR3 protein: CASSPVLEDRDTEAFF; CDR3 DNA: TGTGCCAGCAGTCCCGTGCTGGAGGACAGGGACACTGAAGCTTTCTTT
clone size: .; J gene: TRBJ1-5; D gene: TRBD1; V gene: TRBV27; CDR3 protein: CASSLTTGIDQPQHF; CDR3 DNA: TGTGCCAGCAGTTTAACGACAGGGATTGATCAGCCCCAGCATTTT
clone size: .; J gene: TRBJ2-7; D gene: TRBD2; V gene: TRBV27; CDR3 protein: CASSRMREGRYEQYF; CDR3 DNA: TGTGCCAGCAGTCGAATGCGGGAGGGCCGATACGAGCAGTACTTC
clone size: .; J gene: TRBJ1-5; D gene: .; V gene: TRBV7-9; CDR3 protein: CASSLWSIGASNQPQHF; CDR3 DNA: TGTGCCAGCAGCTTATGGAGCATAGGGGCGAGCAATCAGCCCCAGCATTTT
clone size: .; J gene: TRBJ1-1; D gene: .; V gene: TRBV9; CDR3 protein: CASSVVPDMNTEAFF; CDR3 DNA: TGTGCCAGCAGCGTAGTTCCAGACATGAACACTGAAGCTTTCTTT
clone size: .; J gene: TRBJ2-1; D gene: .; V gene: TRBV28; CDR3 protein: CASSFASSYNEQFF; CDR3 DNA: TGTGCCAGCAGTTTCGCCAGCTCCTACAATGAGCAGTTCTTC
clone size: .; J gene: TRBJ1-5; D gene: TRBD1; V gene: TRBV6-5; CDR3 protein: CASSTDRDNQPQHF; CDR3 DNA: TGTGCCAGCAGTACCGACAGGGACAATCAGCCCCAGCATTTT
clone size: .; J gene: TRBJ1-1; D gene: TRBD1; V gene: TRBV28; CDR3 protein: CASSSHPGTGFTEAFF; CDR3 DNA: TGTGCCAGCAGTTCACACCCCGGGACAGGGTTCACTGAAGCTTTCTTT
clone size: .; J gene: TRBJ2-7; D gene: .; V gene: TRBV18; CDR3 protein: CASSPTEFTKAYEQYF; CDR3 DNA: TGTGCCAGCTCACCCACGGAGTTCACCAAAGCCTACGAGCAGTACTTC
clone size: .; J gene: TRBJ1-4; D gene: TRBD1; V gene: TRBV9; CDR3 protein: CASSDRDSNEKLFF; CDR3 DNA: TGTGCCAGCAGCGACCGGGACAGTAATGAAAAACTGTTTTTT
clone size: .; J gene: TRBJ2-2; D gene: .; V gene: TRBV5-1; CDR3 protein: CASSLAPDTLNTGELFF; CDR3 DNA: TGCGCCAGCAGCTTGGCCCCGGACACCCTTAACACCGGGGAGCTGTTTTTT
clone size: .; J gene: TRBJ2-1; D gene: .; V gene: TRBV7-9; CDR3 protein: CASSPYEQFF; CDR3 DNA: TGTGCCAGCAGCCCTTATGAGCAGTTCTTC
clone size: .; J gene: TRBJ2-7; D gene: .; V gene: TRBV4-2; CDR3 protein: CASSQEGFRDNGAYEQYF; CDR3 DNA: TGTGCCAGCAGCCAAGAGGGTTTCCGGGACAACGGGGCCTACGAGCAGTACTTC
clone size: .; J gene: TRBJ2-3; D gene: .; V gene: TRBV5-6; CDR3 protein: CASSLGPGTQYF; CDR3 DNA: TGTGCCAGCAGCTTGGGCCCAGGTACGCAGTATTTT
clone size: .; J gene: TRBJ2-7; D gene: .; V gene: TRBV19; CDR3 protein: CASSIKVSVEGSDEQYF; CDR3 DNA: TGTGCCAGTAGTATAAAAGTTAGTGTTGAGGGCAGCGACGAGCAGTACTTC
clone size: few; J gene: TRBJ2-7; D gene: .; V gene: TRBV19; CDR3 protein: CASQEAGQGGYEQYF; CDR3 DNA: TGTGCCAGTCAGGAGGCAGGGCAAGGGGGCTACGAGCAGTACTTC
clone size: .; J gene: TRBJ2-3; D gene: .; V gene: TRBV3-1/TRBV3-2; CDR3 protein: CASSQVVRVPTDTQYF; CDR3 DNA: TGTGCCAGCAGCCAAGTAGTACGGGTCCCCACAGATACGCAGTATTTT
clone size: .; J gene: TRBJ2-3; D gene: TRBD2; V gene: TRBV5-1; CDR3 protein: CASSLDTAGVPDTQYF; CDR3 DNA: TGCGCCAGCAGCTTGGATACAGCGGGAGTCCCAGATACGCAGTATTTT
clone size: .; J gene: TRBJ1-1; D gene: .; V gene: TRBV6-5; CDR3 protein: CASSYAGGSTEAFF; CDR3 DNA: TGTGCCAGCAGTTACGCCGGGGGGAGCACTGAAGCTTTCTTT
clone size: .; J gene: TRBJ1-3; D gene: .; V gene: TRBV5-1; CDR3 protein: CASSTLGTDGNTIYF; CDR3 DNA: TGCGCCAGCAGCACCCTCGGGACTGATGGAAACACCATATATTTT
clone size: .; J gene: TRBJ2-1; D gene: TRBD2; V gene: TRBV5-6; CDR3 protein: CASSRSTAGGPGEQFF; CDR3 DNA: TGTGCCAGCAGCCGGAGTACAGCGGGAGGGCCGGGTGAGCAGTTCTTC